Listed here is a single TCR beta chain. Its antigen remains unknown. This CDR3 is built from 17 residues. CDR1 and CDR2 (germline): LGHNA, YSLEER. Trimming stripped 5 bases from V and 2 bases from J, with 21 bases between. This sample was taken from a study of blood T cells in healthy people across ages. The study's findings and limits: Naive and antigen-experienced cells were not separated, limiting conclusive comparison. Higher naive T cell percentage went strongly together with higher TCR beta diversity.

A sample-barcoded 5' primer and a J-beta primer mix were used in a second PCR of about 7 to 12 cycles. MiXCR, applied by TCRdb to the 5' RACE reads, yields one record per CDR3 protein. The repertoire includes roughly 1,300,000 distinct CDR3 sequences, almost 60% of them detected once, and more than 6% sits in the top ten. The clonotype comes from a man aged 18 to 30 in good health. This chain connects TRBV4-3 to TRBJ2-5; perhaps TRBD1 as D (5 bases). The sample consisted of blood. As DNA, the CDR3 is TGCGCCAGCAGCTACGGTTGGGGCAGGGCAAGTCAAGAGACCCAGTACTTC. This sequence encodes CASSYGWGRASQETQYF.